Listed here are 12 T cell receptor beta chains from one sample, sequenced in a study of shared clonotypes between healthy human individuals. Assay: immunoSEQ multiplex PCR; the TCRdb copy retains only in-frame clones and omits some. The data show about 2.5 million clones, under 95% seen once. The sequencing sample was made of naive CD4+ T cells from PBMCs. Sample subset: CD45RA+ positively selected. The receptors come from a man between 18 and 29 years old in good health. Some clones in this sample may be carry-over from other donors' samples.

CDR3 sequence: CASSPNYSPSYADTQYF. CDR3 DNA sequence: TGTGCCAGCTCACCCAATTATTCACCGTCATACGCCGATACGCAGTATTTT. The V call is TRBV18, the J call TRBJ2-3; the D is unclear. The CDR3 contains 17 residues. The germline V gene has CDR1 KGHSH and CDR2 LQKENI. V dropped 3 bases and J dropped 6 bases, with 22 bases sitting between them.

This chain connects TRBV19 to TRBJ1-1; D perhaps matches TRBD1 (5 bases). Trimming removed 5 bases at V and 7 bases at J, with 20 bases between. The CDR3 contains 15 residues. CDR1 and CDR2 from the germline V gene are LNHDA and SQIVND (reference sequence). The CDR3 nucleotides read TGTGCCAGTAGTCCGGGGGACCTGTCCCTTCGTGAAGCTTTCTTT. Translated: CASSPGDLSLREAFF.

This clone was found once. This chain uses TRBV28 with TRBJ2-7, with D possibly being TRBD2 (5 bases). Trimming left V 5 bases short and J 7 bases short, with 9 bases between. This CDR3 is built from 11 residues. Germline CDR1 reads MDHEN; CDR2 reads SYDVKM. CDR3 loop: CASSRRWEQYF. DNA for the CDR3: TGTGCCAGCAGTCGGAGGTGGGAGCAGTACTTC.

The V and J genes are TRBV5-8 and TRBJ2-4; TRBD2 is a possible D gene (5 bases). CDR3 length: 14 residues. Germline assignment: CDR1 SGHTS and CDR2 YDEGEE. V was pared by 5 bases and J by 8 bases, with 17 bases between. Written as DNA, the CDR3 is TGTGCCAGCAGTTATTACGGGGTCACGGACATTCAGTACTTC. This gives the protein CASSYYGVTDIQYF.

The chain uses TRBV29-1 and TRBJ1-3; D gene unclear. With 2 bases removed from V and 0 bases from J, the gap between germline ends came to 8 bases. This CDR3 has 14 residues. CDR1 is SQVTM, CDR2 ANQGSEA, per germline. CDR3 amino acids: CSVERLTSGNTIYF. As DNA, the CDR3 is TGCAGCGTTGAACGACTGACCTCTGGAAACACCATATATTTT.

The chain joins TRBV11-2 to TRBJ2-1; 13 nucleotides align to TRBD2. The V segment lost 5 bases and the J segment 2 bases; nucleotides outside the gene matches: 12. CDR3 length: 19 residues. Germline lookup yields CDR1 SGHAT and CDR2 FQNNGV. This chain's CDR3 is CASSRTGLAGRRAYNEQFF. In nucleotides, the CDR3 is TGTGCCAGCAGCCGGACGGGACTAGCGGGACGCCGGGCCTACAATGAGCAGTTCTTC.

The chain carries TRBV30 and TRBJ2-1; 8 bases are shared with TRBD2. Germline CDR1 reads GTSNPN; CDR2 reads SVGIG (reference sequence). The V segment lost 0 bases and the J segment 9 bases; nucleotides outside the gene matches: 13. This CDR3 is 16 amino acids long. The CDR3 is CAWSVGPSGRIGEQFF. Written as DNA, the CDR3 is TGTGCCTGGAGTGTAGGTCCGAGCGGGAGAATCGGTGAGCAGTTCTTC.

J is TRBJ2-3 and V is TRBV7-6, with no clear D. Trimming shortened V by 1 base and J by 0 bases, and 5 bases separated the two germline ends. CDR1 and CDR2 (germline): SGHVS, FNYEAQ. CDR3 length: 14 amino acids. CDR3 in amino acids: CASSLGASTDTQYF. CDR3 DNA: TGTGCCAGCAGCTTAGGGGCCAGCACAGATACGCAGTATTTT.

The table lists this clone with a few counts. The J gene is TRBJ1-4, the V gene TRBV30; D gene uncertain. V shed 0 bases and J shed 6 bases, with 14 bases lying between them. The CDR3 spans 15 residues. Germline V gene lookup returns CDR1 GTSNPN and CDR2 SVGIG (reference sequence). CDR3 in DNA: TGTGCCTGGAGTGTAGGTGTACGGAACTATGAAAAACTGTTTTTT. This encodes CAWSVGVRNYEKLFF.

The rearrangement joins TRBV6-1 to TRBJ2-3; 7 positions match TRBD1. CDR3 size: 14 residues. Germline trimming cut 4 bases from V and 3 bases from J; bases unmatched to any gene: 4. Germline V gene lookup returns CDR1 MNHNS and CDR2 SASEGT. The CDR3 DNA sequence: TGTGCCAGCAGTGTTCCGACAGGGACAGATACGCAGTATTTT. Protein product: CASSVPTGTDTQYF.

The sample holds a few counts of this clone. Other DNA variants within this sample encode the same CDR3. The chain joins TRBV7-2 to TRBJ2-3; no clear D. In germline, CDR1 is SGHTA, CDR2 FQGNSA. V was trimmed by 2 bases and J by 0 bases, leaving 3 bases between them. This CDR3 has 13 residues. CDR3 region: CASSLLSTDTQYF. The CDR3 DNA follows: TGTGCCAGCAGCTTACTTAGCACAGATACGCAGTATTTT.

As to this clone: The sample has other DNA sequences that encode this CDR3 too. The chain couples TRBV6-5 to TRBJ2-3; tentatively, D is TRBD2 (5 bases). The CDR3 has 15 residues. CDR1 and CDR2 from the germline V gene are MNHEY and SVGAGI. Trimming removed 0 bases at V and 0 bases at J, with 7 bases between. The CDR3: CASSYSGGSTDTQYF. The CDR3 region has the DNA TGTGCCAGCAGTTACTCGGGCGGGAGCACAGATACGCAGTATTTT.